Shown below are 24 T cell receptor beta chains from a single sample sequenced in a study of cytomegalovirus exposure and HLA in healthy donors. PCR was performed using 60 Vbeta and 13 Jbeta primers. Repertoires were generated with immunoSEQ multiplex PCR, while TCRdb's copy carries only in-frame clones and drops some. The data hold around 100,000 clones, with about 79% observed a single time. Sample: PBMCs. The receptors come from a female donor in good health and CMV-seropositive.

The gene calls are TRBV6-1 and TRBJ2-7, with D tentatively TRBD1 (5 bases). This CDR3 spans 13 amino acids. Germline lookup yields CDR1 MNHNS and CDR2 SASEGT. V dropped 4 bases and J dropped 2 bases, with 9 bases sitting between them. The CDR3 sequence: CASSGQLTYEQYF. The CDR3, as DNA: TGTGCCAGCAGTGGACAGCTCACCTACGAGCAGTACTTC.

The chain couples TRBV9 to TRBJ2-7; weak D call: TRBD1 (7 bases). CDR1 SGDLS and CDR2 YYNGEE come from the germline V gene. V was clipped by 4 bases and J by 7 bases, with 21 bases between them. CDR3 length equals 15 residues. CDR3 sequence reads: CASSLGGRGAEEQYF. The CDR3 DNA reads as TGTGCCAGCAGCTTAGGAGGCAGGGGGGCAGAGGAGCAGTACTTC.

The chain employs TRBV30 and TRBJ2-7, with TRBD1 identical over 9 bases. The ends lost 4 bases at V and 2 bases at J; junction bases unmatched: 3. This CDR3 has 13 amino acids. Looked up from germline, CDR1 is GTSNPN and CDR2 is SVGIG (reference sequence). Here the CDR3 DNA reads TGTGCCTGGAAACAGGGGGCCACCTACGAGCAGTACTTC. Protein product: CAWKQGATYEQYF.

The V call is TRBV5-1, the J call TRBJ1-2, with D unresolved. The CDR3 has 15 amino acids. Germline V gene data show CDR1 as SGHRS and CDR2 as YFSETQ. The ends were cut back, 0 bases at V and 2 bases at J, with 11 bases in the middle. Here the CDR3 DNA reads TGCGCCAGCAGCTTGGACGGAGGTCCCAACTATGGCTACACCTTC. It codes for CASSLDGGPNYGYTF.

The V and J genes are TRBV13 and TRBJ2-5; 11 bases agree with TRBD1. Unmatched junction bases numbered 15, after V lost 5 bases and J lost 4 bases. This CDR3 has 18 residues. Germline CDR1 PRHDT, CDR2 FYEKMQ (reference sequence). CDR3 region: CASSQRTGGTRSGETQYF. For the CDR3, the DNA is TGTGCCAGCAGCCAACGGACAGGGGGCACCAGGAGTGGAGAGACCCAGTACTTC. The full variable domain, with the rest looked up from reference TRBV13 and TRBJ2-5, is AAGVIQSPRHLIKEKRETATLKCYPIPRHDTVYWYQQGPGQDPQFLISFYEKMQSDKGSIPDRFSAQQFSDYHSELNMSSLELGDSALYFCASSQRTGGTRSGETQYFGPGTRLLVL.

The chain joins TRBV30 to TRBJ1-4; D perhaps matches TRBD1 (6 bases). The V gene lost 3 bases and the J gene lost 5 bases, with 19 bases spanning the gap. CDR3 length equals 16 residues. CDR1 is GTSNPN and CDR2 is SVGIG in the germline V gene (reference sequence). CDR3 coding DNA: TGTGCCTGGAGCCGGACAGCCCCAAGCTCCAATGAAAAACTGTTTTTT. This gives the protein CAWSRTAPSSNEKLFF.

In this sample, this clone turned up once. The chain is built from TRBV2 and TRBJ1-2; D is ambiguous. The germline gives CDR1 SNHLY, CDR2 FYNNEI. V lost 2 bases and J 3 bases, leaving 7 bases between the germline ends. The CDR3 is 13 residues long. The CDR3 coding sequence is TGTGCCAGCAGTGAACGGGATCACTATGGCTACACCTTC. It encodes CASSERDHYGYTF. Full variable domain (remainder filled in from reference TRBV2 and TRBJ1-2): EPEVTQTPSHQVTQMGQEVILRCVPISNHLYFYWYRQILGQKVEFLVSFYNNEISEKSEIFDDQFSVERPDGSNFTLKIRSTKLEDSAMYFCASSERDHYGYTFGSGTRLTVV.

V and J are TRBV2 and TRBJ2-5, with TRBD2 as a possible D gene (6 bases). V was trimmed by 5 bases and J by 4 bases, leaving 20 bases between them. The CDR3 spans 16 residues. Germline V CDR1 and CDR2: SNHLY, FYNNEI. CDR3 loop: CASSSSLGVGGETQYF. The CDR3 DNA reads as TGTGCCAGCAGTTCCTCGTTGGGGGTGGGGGGAGAGACCCAGTACTTC.

This chain links TRBV7-2 with TRBJ1-4; maybe TRBD1 (5 bases). CDR1 SGHTA and CDR2 FQGNSA come from the germline V gene. V was clipped by 1 base and J by 7 bases, with 7 bases between them. CDR3 length: 13 residues. The CDR3 spells CASSLGTREKLFF. The CDR3 DNA reads TGTGCCAGCAGCTTAGGGACACGTGAAAAACTGTTTTTT.

Concerning this clone: Its ends do not fully match the called genes, so a read error is possible. This chain links TRBV4-1 with TRBJ2-7; D is possibly TRBD2 (6 bases). The CDR3 loop spans 16 amino acids. The germline V gene has CDR1 MGHRA and CDR2 YSYEKL. The CDR3 spells CASSQLWRGPSSEQYF. The CDR3 DNA reads as TGCGCCAGCAGCCAACTTTGGCGGGGACCGTCCTCCGAGCAGTACTTC.

This chain uses TRBV11-2 with TRBJ1-3; TRBD1 might be the D (5 bases). V was trimmed by 2 bases and J by 2 bases, leaving 19 bases between them. Looked up from germline, CDR1 is SGHAT and CDR2 is FQNNGV. The CDR3 runs to 18 residues. CDR3 in amino acids: CASSLLRGLGGTGNTIYF. Here the CDR3 DNA reads TGTGCCAGCAGCTTACTGCGGGGCTTGGGGGGGACTGGAAACACCATATATTTT.

The rearrangement joins TRBV30 to TRBJ2-1; the D gene is possibly TRBD2 (6 bases). The V gene's germline CDR1 is GTSNPN and CDR2 SVGIG (reference sequence). V lost 2 bases and J 7 bases, leaving 21 bases between the germline ends. This CDR3 comprises 16 residues. The CDR3 bases are TGTGCCTGGAGTACCGGCTCGGCGGGAAGAAGGAATGAGCAGTTCTTC. This gives the protein CAWSTGSAGRRNEQFF.

The sample holds a few counts of this clone. CDR3 amino acids: CASSLTGIETQYF. The CDR3 DNA reads as TGTGCCAGCAGCTTAACCGGGATCGAGACCCAGTACTTC. This chain links TRBV7-7 with TRBJ2-5; tentatively, D is TRBD2 (5 bases). The CDR3 is 13 amino acids. CDR1 is SSHAT, CDR2 FNYEAQ, per germline (reference sequence). Trimming took off 2 bases at V and 5 bases at J, with 9 bases between the two ends.

The rearrangement joins TRBV7-8 to TRBJ2-2, with 7 bases fitting TRBD1. Germline CDR1 and CDR2: SGHVS and FQNEAQ. Losses at the gene ends were 2 bases for V and 4 bases for J; bases not matched to a gene: 13. The CDR3 totals 18 residues. CDR3 amino acids: CASSLSARQGGGTGELFF. The DNA of the CDR3 is TGTGCCAGCAGCTTATCGGCGAGACAGGGCGGAGGCACCGGGGAGCTGTTTTTT.

Only a few counts were recorded for this clone. The gene calls are TRBV21-1 and TRBJ2-7; TRBD2 is the table's D call, not checked against the DNA. TRBV21-1 is a documented pseudogene. The CDR3 totals 15 residues. CDR3: CASSKGAGLSYEQYF. The CDR3 DNA reads as TGTGCCAGCAGCAAAGGTGCGGGGCTTAGTTACGAGCAGTACTTC.

This clone has a single count. The gene calls are TRBV6-5 and TRBJ1-1; D gene uncertain. The V gene's germline CDR1 is MNHEY and CDR2 SVGAGI. The CDR3 is 14 amino acids. With 0 bases removed from V and 4 bases from J, the gap between germline ends came to 9 bases. CDR3 residues: CASSYSSPSTEAFF. DNA for the CDR3: TGTGCCAGCAGTTACTCAAGCCCGAGCACTGAAGCTTTCTTT.

This chain joins TRBV6-5 and TRBJ2-5, with 8 bases aligning to TRBD2. This CDR3 is built from 14 residues. CDR1 is MNHEY and CDR2 is SVGAGI in the germline V gene. V was pared by 6 bases and J by 5 bases, with 8 bases of the junction left unmatched. The CDR3 bases are TGTGCCAGCAGACCCGGGACTAGTGCGGAGACCCAGTACTTC. It codes for CASRPGTSAETQYF.

This clone has only one observation. The chain employs TRBV19 and TRBJ1-5, with a tentative D call TRBD1 (6 bases). CDR1 and CDR2 (germline): LNHDA, SQIVND (reference sequence). The CDR3 consists of 17 residues. V lost 6 bases, J lost 0 bases, and 18 bases lay in between. The CDR3 loop reads CASSGQTAPYSNQPQHF. CDR3 DNA: TGTGCCAGTAGCGGACAGACCGCTCCCTATAGCAATCAGCCCCAGCATTTT.

A single count supports this clone. The chain joins TRBV6-5 to TRBJ1-1; 8 bases match TRBD1. Germline CDR1 MNHEY, CDR2 SVGAGI. The J segment lost 4 bases and the V segment lost 4 bases, leaving 11 bases of the junction unmatched. The length of the CDR3 is 16 residues. The CDR3 DNA follows: TGTGCCAGCAGTTTAGGACAGGGATTGCGCTCCACTGAAGCTTTCTTT. Residues: CASSLGQGLRSTEAFF.

The chain combines TRBV27 with TRBJ1-5; no reliable D call. The V gene's germline CDR1 is MNHEY and CDR2 SMNVEV (reference sequence). CDR3 size: 14 residues. V was trimmed by 6 bases and J by 1 base, leaving 10 bases between them. CDR3 nucleotide sequence: TGTGCCAGCAGGCGGGCCGGGAGCAATCAGCCCCAGCATTTT. Amino acids: CASRRAGSNQPQHF.

About this clone itself: The same CDR3 is also encoded by other DNA sequences in this sample. V is TRBV7-2 and J is TRBJ1-1, with 8 bases matching TRBD1. The V and J ends lost 6 bases and 2 bases, in that order; junction bases with no gene match: 5. The CDR3 has 14 residues. Germline loops: CDR1 SGHTA, CDR2 FQGNSA. The CDR3 is CASSYDRGNTEAFF. In DNA, the CDR3 is TGTGCCAGCAGTTACGACAGGGGAAACACTGAAGCTTTCTTT.

A word on this clone: This specimen includes other DNA sequences encoding the same CDR3. V and J are TRBV4-1 and TRBJ2-1; D might be TRBD2 (6 bases). Trimming left V 1 base short and J 2 bases short, with 12 bases between. The germline gives CDR1 MGHRA, CDR2 YSYEKL. This CDR3 contains 16 residues. This CDR3 reads CASSQARDSTYNEQFF. The CDR3 DNA is TGCGCCAGCAGCCAAGCTCGGGACTCCACCTACAATGAGCAGTTCTTC.

V and J are TRBV2 and TRBJ1-1; D uncertain. V was shortened by 2 bases and J by 0 bases, with 10 bases between the two germline ends. Germline lookup yields CDR1 SNHLY and CDR2 FYNNEI. The CDR3 covers 15 residues. The CDR3 sequence is CASSEIVRLNTEAFF. The DNA of the CDR3 is TGTGCCAGCAGTGAAATAGTCAGGTTGAACACTGAAGCTTTCTTT.

This chain links TRBV7-8 with TRBJ1-3, with unresolved D. The CDR3 spans 17 residues. Germline CDR1 reads SGHVS; CDR2 reads FQNEAQ. The V end was cut by 3 bases, the J end by 0 bases, with 15 bases between. The DNA for the CDR3 is TGTGCCAGCAGCTTTTCAGCCGTGGCTAGCTCTGGAAACACCATATATTTT. Translating it yields CASSFSAVASSGNTIYF. The full variable domain, rest sourced from reference TRBV7-8 and TRBJ1-3, is GAGVSQSPRYKVAKRGQDVALRCDPISGHVSLFWYQQALGQGPEFLTYFQNEAQLDKSGLPSDRFFAERPEGSVSTLKIQRTQQEDSAVYLCASSFSAVASSGNTIYFGEGSWLTVV.